This T cell receptor beta chain originates from a study of blood T cell repertoires in COVID-19. The overall study: From the United States, Italy and Spain came samples of acute and convalescent COVID-19. PBMCs, B-cell-depleted T cells, or T cells were the source of the cDNA or gDNA that made up the material.

In the original processing: Reference gene primer amplification gave nucleated cell count estimates. Profiling relied on immunoSEQ multiplex PCR, and the TCRdb table lists in-frame clones only, not all of them. The V and J calls and the clone size are those of that table, but D and trimming were determined from the DNA. The sample records approximately 61,000 clones, about 77% being singletons. The CDR3 totals 17 residues. Germline V CDR1 and CDR2: KGHSH, LQKENI. Trimming took 1 base from V and 0 from J; bases not matched to a gene: 5. Sequenced material: peripheral blood. This clonotype was sampled from a human donor in a cohort sampled during active COVID-19. The genes are TRBV18 and TRBJ2-1, with TRBD2 matching over 8 bases. DNA of the CDR3: TGTGCCAGCTCACCACAGCTCGCGGGGGGCTCCTACAATGAGCAGTTCTTC. Translation gives CASSPQLAGGSYNEQFF.